One T cell receptor beta chain is described in this entry. Its antigen remains unidentified. This entry belongs to a study of T cell responses to AZD1222 COVID-19 vaccine. Study-wide results and caveats: A reported finding is that nearly half of spike-specific TCRs target unmutated variant regions. Across spike, vaccine-associated CD4 TCRs were found, dominant at 160-218 and 743-854.

Germline CDR1 MDHEN, CDR2 SYDVKM. This CDR3 is built from 16 residues. The junction had 12 bases not matched to a gene; V was cut back by 4 bases and J by 5 bases. Here immunoSEQ multiplex PCR was the method, and the copy in TCRdb shows in-frame clones only, minus some. The sample records about 86,000 clones, 88% being singletons. The receptor's source is an adult who received the AZD1222 COVID-19 vaccine. The sequences come from peripheral blood, collected 28 days after the second AZD1222 dose. The chain links TRBV28 to TRBJ2-3; 7 positions agree with TRBD2. The chain's CDR3 is CASSSQAGLGLDTQYF. DNA of the CDR3: TGTGCCAGCAGTTCTCAAGCGGGATTGGGGTTAGATACGCAGTATTTT.